What follows is one T cell receptor beta chain and its context. What it binds is unknown. The data originate from a study of T cell repertoires in cytomegalovirus infection. Whole-study context: Matching HLA type and CMV infection were both indicated by public TCR beta signatures.

The V gene's germline CDR1 is DFQATT and CDR2 SNEGSKA (reference sequence). The germline V and J ends were trimmed by 4 bases and 1 base, with 17 bases remaining between them. This CDR3 region has 16 residues. TCRdb ran MiXCR on the reads and lists one entry per CDR3 protein. This sample has approximately 990,000 distinct CDR3 sequences, with about a third found just once. The sample consisted of cultured CD8+ T cells from PBMCs, taken from culture after CMV antigen stimulation. The clonotype comes from a human donor in good health (CMV status not recorded). Some clones in this sample may be carry-over from other donors' samples. The chain has TRBV20-1 and TRBJ1-5, with D possibly matching TRBD1 (5 bases). The CDR3 is CSAIAREGPSNQPQHF. DNA of the CDR3: TGCAGTGCTATCGCTAGAGAGGGGCCGAGCAATCAGCCCCAGCATTTT.